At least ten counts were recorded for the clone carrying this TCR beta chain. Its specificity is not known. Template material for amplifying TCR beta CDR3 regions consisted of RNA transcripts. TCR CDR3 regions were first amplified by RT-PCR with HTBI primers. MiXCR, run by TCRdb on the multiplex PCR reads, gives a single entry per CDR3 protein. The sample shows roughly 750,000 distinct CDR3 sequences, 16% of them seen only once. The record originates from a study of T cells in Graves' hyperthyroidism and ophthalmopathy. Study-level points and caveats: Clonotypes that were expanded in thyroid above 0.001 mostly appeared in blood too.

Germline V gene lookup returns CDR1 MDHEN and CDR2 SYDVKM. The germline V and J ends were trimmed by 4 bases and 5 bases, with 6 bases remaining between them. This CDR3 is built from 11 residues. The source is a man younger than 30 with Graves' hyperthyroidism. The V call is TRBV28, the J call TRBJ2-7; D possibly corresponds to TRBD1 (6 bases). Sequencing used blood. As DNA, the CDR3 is TGTGCCAGCAGTTACAGGGACGAGCAGTACTTC. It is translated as CASSYRDEQYF.